This T cell receptor beta chain stems from a study of cytomegalovirus exposure and HLA in healthy donors. On this clone itself: Its antigen is undetermined.

Germline V CDR1 and CDR2: PRHDT, FYEKMQ (reference sequence). This CDR3 spans 14 amino acids. Germline trimming cut 5 bases from V and 0 bases from J; bases unmatched to any gene: 3. Study-wide results and limits: Most CMV-associated TCR beta chains appeared HLA-restricted in a later analysis. V- and J-gene trimming of TCR beta was linked (in a later analysis) to a missense DCLRE1C variant. Researchers left out some V segments, among them TRBV6-2 and TRBV6-3, as indistinguishable.

Primers: 60 Vbeta forward and 13 Jbeta reverse. In the source study's methods: Among the unique TCR beta chains that a later analysis counted, 80 million to 100 million in all, approximately 12 million were shared. Measured with immunoSEQ multiplex PCR; TCRdb has only the in-frame clones, and not every one. V and J calls and clone size are those listed in that table; D and trimming were worked out from the DNA. Altogether about 130,000 clones are present, over 60% being singletons, with the ten largest covering about 1.9%. This clonotype originated in a man aged 50-59 years in good health and CMV-seronegative. Sequenced material: PBMCs. V is TRBV13 and J is TRBJ1-1; TRBD1 aligns across 7 bases. This chain's CDR3 is CASSADRMNTEAFF. The CDR3 DNA is TGTGCCAGCAGCGCGGACAGGATGAACACTGAAGCTTTCTTT. Complete variable domain (other parts from reference TRBV13 and TRBJ1-1): AAGVIQSPRHLIKEKRETATLKCYPIPRHDTVYWYQQGPGQDPQFLISFYEKMQSDKGSIPDRFSAQQFSDYHSELNMSSLELGDSALYFCASSADRMNTEAFFGQGTRLTVV.